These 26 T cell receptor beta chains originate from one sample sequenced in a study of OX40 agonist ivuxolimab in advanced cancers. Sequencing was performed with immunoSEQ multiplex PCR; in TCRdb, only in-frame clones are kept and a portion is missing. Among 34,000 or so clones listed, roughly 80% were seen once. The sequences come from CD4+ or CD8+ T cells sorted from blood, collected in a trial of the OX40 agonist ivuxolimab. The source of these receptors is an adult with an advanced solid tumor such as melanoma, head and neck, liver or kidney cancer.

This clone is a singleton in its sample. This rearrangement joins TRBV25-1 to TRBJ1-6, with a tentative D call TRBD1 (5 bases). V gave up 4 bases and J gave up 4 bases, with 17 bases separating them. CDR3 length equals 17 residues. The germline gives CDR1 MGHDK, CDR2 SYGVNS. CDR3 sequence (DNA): TGTGCCAGCAGTGGAAAGGGGACCTGGTATTATAATTCACCCCTCCACTTT. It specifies CASSGKGTWYYNSPLHF.

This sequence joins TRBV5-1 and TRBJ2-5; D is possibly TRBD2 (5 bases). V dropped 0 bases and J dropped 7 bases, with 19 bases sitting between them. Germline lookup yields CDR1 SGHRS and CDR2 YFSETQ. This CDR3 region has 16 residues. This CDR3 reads CASSLVPAGGRGTQYF. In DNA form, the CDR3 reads TGCGCCAGCAGCTTGGTTCCGGCAGGCGGCCGGGGGACCCAGTACTTC.

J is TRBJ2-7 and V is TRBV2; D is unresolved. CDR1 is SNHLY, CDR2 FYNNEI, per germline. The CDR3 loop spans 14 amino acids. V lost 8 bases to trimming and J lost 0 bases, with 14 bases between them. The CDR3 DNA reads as TGTGCCAGCGTGTGGGATAATATCTCCTACGAGCAGTACTTC. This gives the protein CASVWDNISYEQYF.

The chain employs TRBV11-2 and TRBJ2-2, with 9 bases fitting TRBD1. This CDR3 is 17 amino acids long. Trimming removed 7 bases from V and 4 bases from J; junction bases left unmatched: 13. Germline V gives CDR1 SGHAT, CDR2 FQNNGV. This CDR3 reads CASTLPLGQGPTGELFF. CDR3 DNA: TGTGCCAGCACCCTACCCTTGGGACAGGGCCCCACCGGGGAGCTGTTTTTT. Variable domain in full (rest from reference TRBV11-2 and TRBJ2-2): EAGVAQSPRYKIIEKRQSVAFWCNPISGHATLYWYQQILGQGPKLLIQFQNNGVVDDSQLPKDRFSAERLKGVDSTLKIQPAKLEDSAVYLCASTLPLGQGPTGELFFGEGSRLTVL.

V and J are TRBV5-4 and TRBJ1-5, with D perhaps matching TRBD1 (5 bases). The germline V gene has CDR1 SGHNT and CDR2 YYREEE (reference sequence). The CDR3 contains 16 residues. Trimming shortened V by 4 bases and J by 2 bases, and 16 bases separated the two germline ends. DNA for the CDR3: TGTGCCAGCAGCCTATCGGGGCTGGTCGGCAATCAGCCCCAGCATTTT. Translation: CASSLSGLVGNQPQHF.

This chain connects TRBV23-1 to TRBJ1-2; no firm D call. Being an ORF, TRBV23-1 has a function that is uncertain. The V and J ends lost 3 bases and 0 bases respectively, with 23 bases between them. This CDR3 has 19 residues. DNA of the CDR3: TGCGCCAGCAGTCAGAACAACAGCCATATCCTTATCTCTAACTATGGCTACACCTTC. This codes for CASSQNNSHILISNYGYTF.

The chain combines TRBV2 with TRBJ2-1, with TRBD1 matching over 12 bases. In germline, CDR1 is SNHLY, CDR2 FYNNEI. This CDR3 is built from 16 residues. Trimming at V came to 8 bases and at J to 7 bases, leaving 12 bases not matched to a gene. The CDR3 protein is CASSPPGTGGGNEQFF. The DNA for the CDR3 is TGTGCCAGCTCCCCACCCGGGACAGGGGGCGGGAATGAGCAGTTCTTC. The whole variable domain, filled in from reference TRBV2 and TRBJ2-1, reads EPEVTQTPSHQVTQMGQEVILRCVPISNHLYFYWYRQILGQKVEFLVSFYNNEISEKSEIFDDQFSVERPDGSNFTLKIRSTKLEDSAMYFCASSPPGTGGGNEQFFGPGTRLTVL.

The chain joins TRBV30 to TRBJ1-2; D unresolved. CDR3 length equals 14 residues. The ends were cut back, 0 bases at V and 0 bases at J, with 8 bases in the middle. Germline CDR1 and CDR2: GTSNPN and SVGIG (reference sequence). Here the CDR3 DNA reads TGTGCCTGGAGTGTGGGGAACACTAACTATGGCTACACCTTC. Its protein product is CAWSVGNTNYGYTF.

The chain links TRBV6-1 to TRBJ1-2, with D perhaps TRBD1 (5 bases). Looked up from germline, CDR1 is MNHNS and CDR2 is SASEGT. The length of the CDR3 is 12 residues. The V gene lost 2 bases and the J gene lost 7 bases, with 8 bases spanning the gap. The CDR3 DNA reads TGTGCCAGCAGTGAACAGGGAGGTGGCTACACCTTC. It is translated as CASSEQGGGYTF.

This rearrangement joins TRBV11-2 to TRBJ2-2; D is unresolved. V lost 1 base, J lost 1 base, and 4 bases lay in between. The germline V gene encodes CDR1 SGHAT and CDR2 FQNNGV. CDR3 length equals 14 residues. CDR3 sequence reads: CASSLAGNTGELFF. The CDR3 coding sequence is TGTGCCAGCAGCTTAGCGGGGAACACCGGGGAGCTGTTTTTT.

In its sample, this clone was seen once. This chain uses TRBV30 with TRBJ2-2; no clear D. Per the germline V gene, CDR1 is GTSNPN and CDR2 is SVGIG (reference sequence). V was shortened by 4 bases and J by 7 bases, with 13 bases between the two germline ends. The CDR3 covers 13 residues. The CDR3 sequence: CAWIHRAGGELFF. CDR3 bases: TGTGCCTGGATCCATAGGGCTGGCGGGGAGCTGTTTTTT.

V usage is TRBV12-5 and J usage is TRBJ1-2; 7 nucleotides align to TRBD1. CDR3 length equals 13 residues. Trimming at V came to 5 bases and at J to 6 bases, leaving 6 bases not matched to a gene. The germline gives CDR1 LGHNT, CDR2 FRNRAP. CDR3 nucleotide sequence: TGTGCTAGTGGTATTGAACAGGGGAATGGCTACACCTTC. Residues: CASGIEQGNGYTF. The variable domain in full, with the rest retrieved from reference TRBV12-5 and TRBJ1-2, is DARVTQTPRHKVTEMGQEVTMRCQPILGHNTVFWYRQTMMQGLELLAYFRNRAPLDDSGMPKDRFSAEMPDATLATLKIQPSEPRDSAVYFCASGIEQGNGYTFGSGTRLTVV.

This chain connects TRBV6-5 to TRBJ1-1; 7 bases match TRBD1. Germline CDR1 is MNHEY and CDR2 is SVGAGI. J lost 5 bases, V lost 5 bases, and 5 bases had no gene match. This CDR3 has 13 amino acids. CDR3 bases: TGTGCCAGCAGTAATCAGGGGGGTACTGAAGCTTTCTTT. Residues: CASSNQGGTEAFF.

CDR3 protein: CASSGGAGDTQYF. The CDR3 DNA reads as TGTGCCTCTAGCGGGGGGGCGGGAGATACGCAGTATTTT. The chain is built from TRBV30 and TRBJ2-3; the match to TRBD2 covers 12 bases. The germline V gene encodes CDR1 GTSNPN and CDR2 SVGIG (reference sequence). The CDR3 is 13 amino acids. The V gene end was trimmed by 7 bases and the J gene end by 5 bases; junction bases not matched to a gene: 4. The full variable domain, rest sourced from reference TRBV30 and TRBJ2-3, is SQTIHQWPATLVQPVGSPLSLECTVEGTSNPNLYWYRQAAGRGLQLLFYSVGIGQISSEVPQNLSASRPQDRQFILSSKKLLLSDSGFYLCASSGGAGDTQYFGPGTRLTVL.

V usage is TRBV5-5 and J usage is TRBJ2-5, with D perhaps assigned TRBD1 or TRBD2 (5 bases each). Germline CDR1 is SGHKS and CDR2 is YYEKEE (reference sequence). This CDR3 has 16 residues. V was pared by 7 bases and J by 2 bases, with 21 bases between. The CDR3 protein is CASSYDYRFGQETQYF. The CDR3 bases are TGTGCCAGCTCCTATGACTACAGGTTCGGACAAGAGACCCAGTACTTC. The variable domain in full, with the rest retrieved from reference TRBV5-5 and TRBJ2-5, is DAGVTQSPTHLIKTRGQQVTLRCSPISGHKSVSWYQQVLGQGPQFIFQYYEKEERGRGNFPDRFSARQFPNYSSELNVNALLLGDSALYLCASSYDYRFGQETQYFGPGTRLLVL.

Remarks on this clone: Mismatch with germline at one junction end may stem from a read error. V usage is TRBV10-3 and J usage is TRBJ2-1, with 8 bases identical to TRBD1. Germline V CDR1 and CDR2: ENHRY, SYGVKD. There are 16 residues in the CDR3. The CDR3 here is CAISQTGTGSHNEQFF. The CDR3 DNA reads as TGTGCCATCAGTCAGACCGGGACAGGCTCCCACAATGAGCAGTTCTTC.

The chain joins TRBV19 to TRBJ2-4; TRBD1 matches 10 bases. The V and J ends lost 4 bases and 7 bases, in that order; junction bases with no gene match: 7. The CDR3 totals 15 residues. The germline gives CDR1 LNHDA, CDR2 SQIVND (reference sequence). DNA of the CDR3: TGTGCCAGTAGTACGTGGGGACAGGGGTGGAACATTCAGTACTTC. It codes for CASSTWGQGWNIQYF.

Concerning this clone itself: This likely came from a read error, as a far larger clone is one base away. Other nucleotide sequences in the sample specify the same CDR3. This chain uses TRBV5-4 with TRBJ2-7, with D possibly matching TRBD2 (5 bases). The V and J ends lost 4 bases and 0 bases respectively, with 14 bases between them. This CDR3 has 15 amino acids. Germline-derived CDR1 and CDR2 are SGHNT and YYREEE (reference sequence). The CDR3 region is CASSPVEESSYEQYF. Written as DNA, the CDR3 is TGTGCCAGCAGCCCTGTGGAGGAAAGCTCCTACGAGCAGTACTTC.

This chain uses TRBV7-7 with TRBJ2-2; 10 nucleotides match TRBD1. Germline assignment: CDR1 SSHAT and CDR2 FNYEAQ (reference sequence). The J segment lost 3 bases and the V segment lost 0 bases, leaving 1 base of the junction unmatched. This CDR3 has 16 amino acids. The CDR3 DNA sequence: TGTGCCAGCAGCTTAGCGGGACAGGGGTACACCGGGGAGCTGTTTTTT. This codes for CASSLAGQGYTGELFF. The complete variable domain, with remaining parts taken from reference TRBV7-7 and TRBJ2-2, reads GAGVSQSPRYKVTKRGQDVTLRCDPISSHATLYWYQQALGQGPEFLTYFNYEAQPDKSGLPSDRFSAERPEGSISTLTIQRTEQRDSAMYRCASSLAGQGYTGELFFGEGSRLTVL.

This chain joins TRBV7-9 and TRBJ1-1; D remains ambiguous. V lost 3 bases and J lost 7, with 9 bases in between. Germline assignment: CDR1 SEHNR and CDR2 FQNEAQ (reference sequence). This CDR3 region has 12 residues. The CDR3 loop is CASSFGSSEAFF. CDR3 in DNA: TGTGCCAGCAGCTTCGGGTCCAGTGAAGCTTTCTTT.

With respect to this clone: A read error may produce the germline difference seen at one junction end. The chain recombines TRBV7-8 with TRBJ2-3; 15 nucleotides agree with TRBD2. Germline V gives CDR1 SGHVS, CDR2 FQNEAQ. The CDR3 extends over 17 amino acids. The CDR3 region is CASSLKWLGTSGGKVDF. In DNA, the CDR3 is TGTGCCAGCAGCTTAAAATGGCTTGGGACTAGCGGGGGGAAGGTGGATTTT.

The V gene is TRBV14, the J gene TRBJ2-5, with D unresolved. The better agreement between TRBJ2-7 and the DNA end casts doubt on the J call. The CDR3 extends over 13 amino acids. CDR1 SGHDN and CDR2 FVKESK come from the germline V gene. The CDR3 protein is CASSQDRRNEQYF. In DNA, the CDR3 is TGTGCCAGCAGCCAAGATCGGCGAAACGAGCAGTACTTC.

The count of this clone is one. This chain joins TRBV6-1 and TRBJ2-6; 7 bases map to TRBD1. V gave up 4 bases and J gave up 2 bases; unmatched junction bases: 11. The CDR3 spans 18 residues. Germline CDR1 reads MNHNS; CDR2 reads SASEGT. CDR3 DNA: TGTGCCAGCAGTGCCTATAAAATTACAGGGGCTGGGGCCAACGTCCTGACTTTC. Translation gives CASSAYKITGAGANVLTF.

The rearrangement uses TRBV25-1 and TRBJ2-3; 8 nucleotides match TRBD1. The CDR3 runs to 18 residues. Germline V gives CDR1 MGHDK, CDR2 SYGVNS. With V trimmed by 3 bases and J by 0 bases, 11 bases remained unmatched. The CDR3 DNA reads TGTGCCAGCAGTGATATACAGGGGGGTTCTCTGAGCACAGATACGCAGTATTTT. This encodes CASSDIQGGSLSTDTQYF.

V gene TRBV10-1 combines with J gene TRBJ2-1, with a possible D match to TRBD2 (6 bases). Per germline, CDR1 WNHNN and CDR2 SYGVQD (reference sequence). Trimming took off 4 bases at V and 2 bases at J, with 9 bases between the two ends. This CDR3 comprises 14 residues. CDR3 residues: CASSAGVTYNEQFF. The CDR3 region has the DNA TGCGCCAGCAGTGCGGGAGTTACCTACAATGAGCAGTTCTTC.

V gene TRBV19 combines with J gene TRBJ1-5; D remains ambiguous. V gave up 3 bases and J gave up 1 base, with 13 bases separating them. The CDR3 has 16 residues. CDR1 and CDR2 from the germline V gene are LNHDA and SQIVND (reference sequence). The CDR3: CASSIGRGQSNQPQHF. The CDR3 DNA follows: TGTGCCAGTAGTATTGGTCGTGGGCAGAGCAATCAGCCCCAGCATTTT.